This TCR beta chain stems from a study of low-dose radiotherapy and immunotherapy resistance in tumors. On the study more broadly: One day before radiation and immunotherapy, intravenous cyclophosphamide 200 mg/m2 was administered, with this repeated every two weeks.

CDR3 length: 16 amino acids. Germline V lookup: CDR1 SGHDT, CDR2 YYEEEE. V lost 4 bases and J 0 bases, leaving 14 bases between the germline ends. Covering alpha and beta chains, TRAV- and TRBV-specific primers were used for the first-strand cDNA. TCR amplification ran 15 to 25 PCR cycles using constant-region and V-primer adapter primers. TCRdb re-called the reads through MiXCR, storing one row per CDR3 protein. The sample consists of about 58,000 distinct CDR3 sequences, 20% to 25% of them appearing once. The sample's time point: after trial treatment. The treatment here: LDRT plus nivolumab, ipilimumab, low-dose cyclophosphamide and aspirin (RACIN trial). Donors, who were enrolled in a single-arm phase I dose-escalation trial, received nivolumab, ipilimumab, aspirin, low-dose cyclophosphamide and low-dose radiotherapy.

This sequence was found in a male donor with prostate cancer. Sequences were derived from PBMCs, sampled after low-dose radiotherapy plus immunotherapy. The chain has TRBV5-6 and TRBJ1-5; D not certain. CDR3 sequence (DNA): TGTGCCAGCAGCGCGAGGCGTGGGGATAGCAATCAGCCCCAGCATTTT. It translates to CASSARRGDSNQPQHF.